The rows below give T cell receptor beta chains drawn from one sample of a study of CD8 T cells in Susac syndrome. TCRdb reprocessed the immunoSEQ multiplex PCR reads with MiXCR, giving one entry per CDR3 protein. The sample shows 77,000 or so distinct CDR3 sequences, roughly 91% of them seen only once. The sequenced sample was CD4+ T cells from PBMCs. The receptor set was obtained from a human donor with Susac syndrome. Each CDR3 is given with its conserved first and last residue. Each record gives: J gene, D gene, clone size, V gene, CDR3 protein, CDR3 DNA. D genes are given only for firm matches. Rows may omit the clone size; those that give it use once, few, many or a size class.

>TRBJ2-1|TRBD2|-|TRBV12-3/TRBV12-4
CATTTGGGYNEQFF
TGTGCCACCACCACCGGGGGGGGCTACAATGAGCAGTTCTTC
>TRBJ1-1|-|-|TRBV27
CASSLGQGRTIGTEAFF
TGTGCCAGCAGTTTAGGTCAGGGGCGGACCATTGGCACTGAAGCTTTCTTT
>TRBJ2-5|-|-|TRBV24-1
CATSDSGRETQYF
TGTGCCACCAGTGATTCGGGACGAGAGACCCAGTACTTC
>TRBJ2-3|-|-|TRBV15
CATSPSTDTQYF
TGTGCCACCAGCCCTAGCACAGATACGCAGTATTTT
>TRBJ1-5|-|-|TRBV9
CASSSWTANTNQPQHF
TGTGCCAGCAGCTCGTGGACAGCTAATACCAATCAGCCCCAGCATTTT
>TRBJ1-5|-|once|TRBV19
CASSPWGNSNQPQHF
TGTGCCAGTAGCCCCTGGGGAAATAGCAATCAGCCCCAGCATTTT
>TRBJ2-7|TRBD1|-|TRBV29-1
CSIRGTGIYEQYF
TGCAGCATAAGGGGGACAGGGATCTACGAGCAGTACTTC
>TRBJ2-1|-|-|TRBV12-5
CASGGDYNEQFF
TGTGCCAGCGGTGGGGACTACAATGAGCAGTTCTTC
>TRBJ2-5|-|few|TRBV19
CASSIGKETQYF
TGTGCCAGTAGTATCGGGAAAGAGACCCAGTACTTC
>TRBJ2-7|TRBD2|-|TRBV27
CASSLPSGDLSYEQYF
TGTGCCAGCAGTTTGCCGAGCGGGGATCTCTCCTACGAGCAGTACTTC
>TRBJ1-2|TRBD1|once|TRBV14
CASSHQQGTGYTF
TGTGCCAGCAGCCATCAACAGGGGACGGGCTACACCTTC
>TRBJ2-3|-|-|TRBV24-1
CATSDPGRRQPGGTDTQYF
TGTGCCACCAGTGATCCCGGGCGACGACAACCCGGAGGCACAGATACGCAGTATTTT
>TRBJ2-5|TRBD1|-|TRBV19
CASSAGQGPARETQYF
TGTGCCAGTAGCGCTGGACAGGGCCCTGCCAGAGAGACCCAGTACTTC
>TRBJ1-2|TRBD1|-|TRBV20-1
CSASETGYGYTF
TGCAGTGCTAGCGAGACAGGGTATGGCTACACCTTC
>TRBJ2-3|TRBD2|-|TRBV19
CASSQLAAPRGAQYF
TGTGCCAGTAGCCAACTAGCGGCCCCTCGAGGGGCGCAGTATTTT
>TRBJ2-1|-|few|TRBV11-2
CASSLSRDRPGREFF
TGTGCCAGCAGCTTATCAAGGGATCGTCCGGGCCGAGAGTTCTTC
>TRBJ1-2|-|-|TRBV19
CASSLRTEGYTF
TGTGCCAGTAGTCTGCGGACGGAGGGCTACACCTTC
>TRBJ2-6|-|-|TRBV5-6
CASSLLGQLPGANVLTF
TGTGCCAGCAGCTTGCTGGGACAACTTCCTGGGGCCAACGTCCTGACTTTC
>TRBJ2-7|-|once|TRBV6-2/TRBV6-3
CAIGVRYEQYF
TGTGCCATCGGGGTACGGTACGAGCAGTACTTC
>TRBJ2-7|TRBD2|-|TRBV20-1
CSARGQGLAGYEQYF
TGCAGTGCTAGAGGTCAGGGACTAGCGGGATACGAGCAGTACTTC
>TRBJ2-7|TRBD1|-|TRBV19
CASSGRWGQGSYEQYF
TGTGCCAGTAGTGGAAGATGGGGACAGGGGTCCTACGAGCAGTACTTC
>TRBJ1-1|-|-|TRBV4-2
CASSQDTQMGEAFF
TGTGCCAGCAGCCAAGATACGCAGATGGGCGAAGCTTTCTTT
>TRBJ1-2|-|-|TRBV29-1
CSVDRGGYTF
TGCAGCGTTGACAGGGGTGGCTACACCTTC
>TRBJ2-6|-|-|TRBV5-4
CASSLASPGANVLTF
TGTGCCAGCAGCTTGGCAAGTCCTGGGGCCAACGTCCTGACTTTC
>TRBJ2-5|TRBD1|-|TRBV6-6
CASSANRGSKETQYF
TGTGCCAGCAGTGCCAACAGGGGGTCCAAAGAGACCCAGTACTTC
>TRBJ2-2|TRBD2|-|TRBV9
CASSLLAGGQTGELFF
TGTGCCAGCAGCTTACTAGCGGGGGGCCAGACCGGGGAGCTGTTTTTT
>TRBJ2-2|-|-|TRBV20-1
CSARDRGELFF
TGCAGTGCTAGAGATCGCGGGGAGCTGTTTTTT
>TRBJ1-1|-|-|TRBV7-9
CASSSYQGGNTEAFF
TGTGCCAGCAGCTCATACCAGGGAGGGAACACTGAAGCTTTCTTT
>TRBJ1-2|-|-|TRBV6-6
CASSYLVGGYYGYTF
TGTGCCAGCAGTTATCTGGTAGGCGGATACTATGGCTACACCTTC
>TRBJ2-1|TRBD2|-|TRBV7-2
CASSLARLAGGNEQFF
TGTGCCAGCAGCTTAGCGCGGCTAGCGGGGGGGAATGAGCAGTTCTTC
>TRBJ2-7|-|-|TRBV5-1
CASSLANRETYEQYF
TGCGCCAGCAGCTTGGCAAACCGGGAAACCTACGAGCAGTACTTC
>TRBJ2-2|TRBD1|-|TRBV29-1
CSVRDRAGIVGELFF
TGCAGCGTCAGAGACAGGGCGGGTATTGTCGGGGAGCTGTTTTTT
>TRBJ1-4|-|-|TRBV5-1
CASRKGANNEKLFF
TGCGCCAGCAGGAAAGGGGCTAATAATGAAAAACTGTTTTTT
>TRBJ2-7|-|-|TRBV6-5
CASTTSSAGREQYF
TGTGCCAGCACCACAAGTTCGGCGGGGCGCGAGCAGTACTTC
>TRBJ1-4|-|-|TRBV9
CASSVATGRTNEKLFF
TGTGCCAGCAGCGTAGCTACGGGACGGACTAATGAAAAACTGTTTTTT
>TRBJ2-1|TRBD2|-|TRBV27
CATRVSAGGPNEQFF
TGTGCCACCCGAGTCAGTGCGGGGGGCCCCAATGAGCAGTTCTTC
>TRBJ2-7|-|-|TRBV5-1
CASSLGFRGNAYEQYF
TGCGCCAGCAGCTTGGGATTTCGGGGTAACGCCTACGAGCAGTACTTC
>TRBJ1-5|-|-|TRBV27
CASSLGHRSNQPQHF
TGTGCCAGCAGTTTAGGGCACCGCTCGAATCAGCCCCAGCATTTT
>TRBJ2-5|-|-|TRBV25-1
CASRGGIARSETQYF
TGTGCCAGCAGGGGGGGTATCGCGCGTTCAGAGACCCAGTACTTC
>TRBJ2-2|-|once|TRBV6-5
CASSFERNTGELFF
TGTGCCAGCAGTTTTGAGAGGAACACCGGGGAGCTGTTTTTT
>TRBJ2-7|-|-|TRBV20-1
CSARDREGTHEQYF
TGCAGTGCTAGAGATCGAGAGGGGACCCACGAGCAGTACTTC
>TRBJ2-6|-|-|TRBV12-3/TRBV12-4
CASSLLGSGTNVLTF
TGTGCCAGCAGTTTATTAGGGTCTGGGACCAACGTCCTGACTTTC
>TRBJ2-5|-|-|TRBV20-1
CSAVSDALGGETQYF
TGCAGTGCTGTTTCGGACGCCCTTGGGGGAGAGACCCAGTACTTC
>TRBJ2-4|TRBD1|-|TRBV5-4
CASSHGQGADIQYF
TGTGCCAGCAGCCATGGACAGGGGGCCGACATTCAGTACTTC
>TRBJ2-1|-|-|TRBV6-6
CASSWSSGNEQFF
TGTGCCAGCAGTTGGAGTAGCGGAAATGAGCAGTTCTTC
>TRBJ1-5|TRBD1|-|TRBV6-1
CASTGASNQPQHF
TGTGCCAGTACAGGGGCGAGCAATCAGCCCCAGCATTTT
>TRBJ2-1|-|-|TRBV9
CASSVDPLYEQFF
TGTGCCAGCAGCGTAGATCCCCTTTATGAGCAGTTCTTC
>TRBJ1-5|TRBD1|-|TRBV20-1
CSAAGQDNQPQHF
TGCAGTGCAGCGGGACAGGACAATCAGCCCCAGCATTTT
>TRBJ2-1|-|-|TRBV28
CASSLPGLGSYNEQFF
TGTGCCAGCAGTCTACCGGGCCTAGGGTCCTACAATGAGCAGTTCTTC
>TRBJ1-1|TRBD1|-|TRBV7-2
CASSRDRANTEAFF
TGTGCCAGCAGCCGGGACAGGGCGAACACTGAAGCTTTCTTT
>TRBJ1-4|-|-|TRBV18
CASSRAEKLFF
TGTGCCAGCTCCCGGGCTGAAAAACTGTTTTTT
>TRBJ2-6|-|few|TRBV6-1
CASTQGSGANVLTF
TGTGCCAGCACTCAGGGGTCTGGGGCCAACGTCCTGACTTTC
>TRBJ1-5|-|-|TRBV19
CAGNTGHQYSNQPQHF
TGTGCCGGAAATACGGGACACCAGTATAGCAATCAGCCCCAGCATTTT
>TRBJ2-5|-|-|TRBV9
CASSAHEETQYF
TGTGCCAGCAGCGCTCATGAAGAGACCCAGTACTTC
>TRBJ2-7|-|-|TRBV12-3/TRBV12-4
CASSWGVSYEQYF
TGTGCCAGCAGTTGGGGGGTCTCCTACGAGCAGTACTTC
>TRBJ2-6|-|-|TRBV14
CASSPTTGANVLTF
TGTGCCAGCAGTCCAACAACTGGGGCCAACGTCCTGACTTTC
>TRBJ1-5|TRBD1|-|TRBV12-3/TRBV12-4
CASSFRQGLNQPQHF
TGTGCCAGCAGCTTTAGACAGGGCCTCAATCAGCCCCAGCATTTT
>TRBJ1-2|-|-|TRBV12-3/TRBV12-4
CASSADYGYTF
TGTGCCAGCAGTGCTGACTATGGCTACACCTTC
>TRBJ2-3|-|-|TRBV4-3
CASSQDSDSDTQYF
TGCGCCAGCAGCCAAGATAGCGACTCCGATACGCAGTATTTT
>TRBJ2-5|TRBD2|-|TRBV27
CASSLRGTSGRWIKTQYF
TGTGCCAGCAGTTTAAGGGGGACTAGCGGGAGATGGATAAAGACCCAGTACTTC